Shown below are 9 T cell receptor beta chains from a single sample sequenced in a study of T-cell memory formation after mild COVID-19. TCRdb re-called the 5' RACE reads through MiXCR, storing one row per CDR3 protein. The sample contains roughly 480,000 distinct CDR3 sequences, 25% of which appear only once. The sample was PBMCs or a T cell subset sorted from them (not recorded which). These receptors were collected from an adult woman who had mild COVID-19 (a few samples of this study predate the infection). Cell type and time point are not known.

The rearrangement joins TRBV18 to TRBJ2-5; 8 nucleotides match TRBD1. Looked up from germline, CDR1 is KGHSH and CDR2 is LQKENI. CDR3 length equals 16 residues. V dropped 4 bases and J dropped 6; count of bases not matched to a gene: 13. For the CDR3, the DNA is TGTGCCAGCTCACTCGGACAGGGCACCCAAGGGAAGACCCAGTACTTC. It is translated as CASSLGQGTQGKTQYF.

This clonotype came up a few times. The chain recombines TRBV10-3 with TRBJ2-2; TRBD2 aligns across 10 bases. The junction had 0 bases not matched to a gene; V was cut back by 4 bases and J by 1 base. Germline V gene lookup returns CDR1 ENHRY and CDR2 SYGVKD. CDR3 length: 15 amino acids. The CDR3 is CAISVAGGNTGELFF. The CDR3 nucleotides are TGTGCCATCAGTGTAGCGGGGGGGAACACCGGGGAGCTGTTTTTT.

V is TRBV11-2 and J is TRBJ2-2; D may be TRBD1 (6 bases). Trimming pared 5 bases from V and 6 bases from J, leaving 13 bases between. This CDR3 region has 14 residues. Germline V gene data show CDR1 as SGHAT and CDR2 as FQNNGV. The CDR3 bases are TGTGCCAGCAGCACACAGGGTTTCGCCGGGGAGCTGTTTTTT. Its protein product is CASSTQGFAGELFF.

This clonotype was detected only a few times. This chain uses TRBV6-5 with TRBJ2-3; 9 nucleotides line up with TRBD1. The length of the CDR3 is 18 residues. CDR1 and CDR2 (germline): MNHEY, SVGAGI. V shed 4 bases and J 1 base; nucleotides not matched to a gene: 12. In DNA, the CDR3 is TGTGCCAGCAGTTCCGGGACAGGGATTCCCATTCGCACAGATACGCAGTATTTT. It specifies CASSSGTGIPIRTDTQYF.

This clonotype was recorded at least ten times. This chain connects TRBV2 to TRBJ2-3; a weak D match, TRBD1 (5 bases). Per germline, CDR1 SNHLY and CDR2 FYNNEI. Trimming cost V 7 bases and J 3 bases, with 17 bases left between them. This CDR3 has 15 residues. The CDR3 loop reads CASTNGRVKTDTQYF. The DNA of the CDR3 is TGTGCCAGCACCAACGGCAGGGTAAAGACAGATACGCAGTATTTT. Full variable domain (rest looked up from reference TRBV2 and TRBJ2-3): EPEVTQTPSHQVTQMGQEVILRCVPISNHLYFYWYRQILGQKVEFLVSFYNNEISEKSEIFDDQFSVERPDGSNFTLKIRSTKLEDSAMYFCASTNGRVKTDTQYFGPGTRLTVL.

The sample holds a few counts of this clonotype. This chain uses TRBV6-5 with TRBJ2-2; 8 nucleotides align to TRBD1. The germline V gene has CDR1 MNHEY and CDR2 SVGAGI. The J segment lost 1 base and the V segment lost 8 bases, leaving 9 bases of the junction unmatched. This CDR3 contains 16 residues. The CDR3 nucleotides read TGTGCCAGCCGCAGATCGGGGACAGGGAACACCGGGGAGCTGTTTTTT. It specifies CASRRSGTGNTGELFF.

This clonotype has more than one count but fewer than ten. This sequence joins TRBV20-1 and TRBJ2-1; a weak D match, TRBD1 (6 bases). V was pared by 3 bases and J by 7 bases, with 10 bases between. This CDR3 is built from 12 residues. Germline values: CDR1 DFQATT, CDR2 SNEGSKA (reference sequence). For the CDR3, the DNA is TGCAGTGCTAGGACAGGTGGGAATGAGCAGTTCTTC. This gives the protein CSARTGGNEQFF.

This clonotype showed up just once. This chain connects TRBV6-5 to TRBJ1-1, with TRBD1 matching 7 bases. The germline V gene has CDR1 MNHEY and CDR2 SVGAGI. The CDR3 has 16 amino acids. V lost 0 bases and J lost 4; bases outside the gene matches: 8. The CDR3, as DNA: TGTGCCAGCAGTTACTCGAAACAGGGGTTGGGCACTGAAGCTTTCTTT. Residues: CASSYSKQGLGTEAFF.

The rearrangement links TRBV9 to TRBJ2-3; 9 bases agree with TRBD2. Germline V gives CDR1 SGDLS, CDR2 YYNGEE. The ends lost 4 bases at V and 4 bases at J; junction bases unmatched: 13. CDR3 length: 17 amino acids. CDR3 in amino acids: CASSPRSDSGSSDTQYF. In DNA form, the CDR3 reads TGTGCCAGCAGCCCCCGTTCCGATAGCGGGAGTTCAGATACGCAGTATTTT.